This TCR beta chain was sequenced for a study of blood T cell repertoires in COVID-19. Here immunoSEQ multiplex PCR was the method, and the copy in TCRdb shows in-frame clones only, minus some. There are about 220,000 clones in the sample; approximately 85% occur only once, and under 2.5% lies in the top ten. From germline, CDR1 is GTSNPN and CDR2 SVGIG (reference sequence). The CDR3 runs 15 residues. V gave up 2 bases and J gave up 5 bases; unmatched junction bases: 5. This clone has a count of ten or more. The material sequenced was peripheral blood. The V gene is TRBV30, the J gene TRBJ2-1; 11 positions match TRBD2. The clonotype was recovered from a woman in her 70s with COVID-19, enrolled during active disease. CDR3 region: CAWSRLAGTDNEQFF. CDR3 nucleotide sequence: TGTGCCTGGAGTCGACTAGCGGGAACCGACAATGAGCAGTTCTTC.